A selection of T cell receptor beta chains follows, all from one sample in a study of T cell changes during pregnancy in multiple sclerosis. The method was immunoSEQ multiplex PCR; TCRdb's version includes in-frame clones alone and lacks a portion of them. There are approximately 60,000 clones in the sample; approximately 94% occur only once, and approximately 3.7% lies in the top ten. The material sequenced was CD8+ T cells from peripheral blood mononuclear cells, taken in the third trimester of pregnancy. The receptors originated from a female donor with multiple sclerosis, enrolled in a pregnancy study. CDR3s include the opening cysteine and the closing phenylalanine or tryptophan.

>TRBJ1-1|TRBV19
CASSIGNTEAFF
>TRBJ2-1|TRBV6-5
CASSHHNEQFF
>TRBJ1-1|TRBV5-6
CASSQTRGRGTEAFF
>TRBJ2-1|TRBV5-6
CASTDLVGTSGDNEQFF
>TRBJ1-1|TRBV16
CASSEESSTEAFF
>TRBJ2-1|TRBV5-1
CASSLGSGSFNEQFF
>TRBJ2-6|TRBV6-4
CASSDSVSSGANVLTF
>TRBJ1-1|TRBV5-6
CASSWDRMNTEAFF
>TRBJ2-5|TRBV4-1
CASSQAGTGYLQETQYF
>TRBJ2-1|TRBV30
CAWRPGDRALYNEQFF
>TRBJ1-2|TRBV14
CASSQGAQDRIGFGYTF
>TRBJ2-1|TRBV11-3
CASSSGQGWKDEQFF
>TRBJ2-7|TRBV4-3
CASSQLRGGRGEQYF
>TRBJ2-3|TRBV5-1
CASSHGTSGSIVTDTQYF
>TRBJ2-7|TRBV4-1
CASSQTDRGGDEQYF
>TRBJ2-7|TRBV6-1
CASEDSYEQYF
>TRBJ2-1|TRBV13
CASSPSPGTDSSYNEQFF
>TRBJ1-1|TRBV28
CASSMFRGHEAFF
>TRBJ1-2|TRBV14
CASSQEVPLDYGYTF
>TRBJ2-3|TRBV10-3
CAISETGQGASDTQYF
>TRBJ2-7|TRBV9
CASSVGQGPYEQYF
>TRBJ2-1|TRBV18
CASSLSSGSSYNEQFF
>TRBJ2-4|TRBV6-1
CASSDPPGQGTNIQYF
>TRBJ2-7|TRBV7-9
CASSSATGFLSYEQYF
>TRBJ1-2|TRBV29-1
CSVVPGYYGYTF
>TRBJ2-5|TRBV7-8
CASSWQGQETQYF
>TRBJ1-1|TRBV4-1
CASSQDTGFMNTEAFF
>TRBJ1-1|TRBV7-3
CASSLGVYSGVNTEAFF
>TRBJ1-1|TRBV6-1
CASTQNTGYTEAFF
>TRBJ2-7|TRBV28
CASSRTVATYEQYF
>TRBJ2-1|TRBV4-1
CASSQNSNEQFF
>TRBJ2-3|TRBV6-5
CASSPLVRAADTQYF
>TRBJ2-1|TRBV6-5
CASSYSTGEAINEQFF
>TRBJ2-1|TRBV18
CASSPQSTSGTPFSYNEQFF
>TRBJ2-1|TRBV5-1
CASSLGTGIDEQFF
>TRBJ2-3|TRBV9
CASSVRAGIGAGPTDTQYF
>TRBJ2-7|TRBV29-1
CSVVPDNFYEQYF
>TRBJ1-1|TRBV6-5
CASSYSTGVNTEAFF
>TRBJ1-1|TRBV5-4
CASSLLPGWWDTEAFF
>TRBJ1-5|TRBV2
CASYFSLQGIGNQPQHF
>TRBJ2-7|TRBV7-2
CASSLGYMSGRGYEQYF
>TRBJ2-7|TRBV11-2
CASSLGTSGYYEQYF
>TRBJ1-4|TRBV4-1
CASSPLQGDGEKLFF
>TRBJ2-1|TRBV9
CASSPIGQGVYNEQFF